Below, 32 T cell receptor beta chains from the same sample are listed, as sequenced in a study of shared clonotypes between healthy human individuals. Libraries were prepared by immunoSEQ multiplex PCR; TCRdb keeps only in-frame clonotypes and omits some of them. The sample records about 2.5 million clones, under 95% being singletons. The specimen was naive CD4+ T cells from PBMCs. Indicated subset: CD45RA+ positively selected. The receptors were gathered from a man younger than 30 in good health. Some clones in this sample may be carry-over from other donors' samples.

This chain links TRBV15 with TRBJ2-2; tentatively, D is TRBD1 (5 bases). Germline V lookup: CDR1 LNHNV, CDR2 YYDKDF (reference sequence). The V end was cut by 1 base, the J end by 2 bases, with 11 bases between. The CDR3 spans 16 residues. In DNA form, the CDR3 reads TGTGCCACCAGCAGAGTTGGCAGGGCTAACACCGGGGAGCTGTTTTTT. It translates to CATSRVGRANTGELFF.

On this clone itself: Other DNA sequences of this sample code for an identical CDR3. DNA of the CDR3: TGTGCCAGCAGCTTGGGACTAGCGGGAGTCTACAATGAGCAGTTCTTC. Encoded protein: CASSLGLAGVYNEQFF. The rearrangement links TRBV5-4 to TRBJ2-1; 12 bases are shared with TRBD2. V shed 0 bases, J shed 3 bases, and the junction held 1 base outside the gene matches. Germline CDR1 and CDR2: SGHNT and YYREEE (reference sequence). This CDR3 contains 16 residues.

This sequence joins TRBV9 and TRBJ1-1; no firm D call. The ends were cut back, 6 bases at V and 2 bases at J, with 14 bases in the middle. This CDR3 contains 14 residues. CDR1 is SGDLS, CDR2 YYNGEE, per germline. The CDR3 spells CASNTLQGNTEAFF. CDR3 DNA sequence: TGTGCCAGCAACACTCTACAAGGTAACACTGAAGCTTTCTTT.

V usage is TRBV10-3 and J usage is TRBJ2-1, with 11 bases that match TRBD2. The CDR3 extends over 16 amino acids. The ends lost 10 bases at V and 7 bases at J; junction bases unmatched: 15. Germline V CDR1 and CDR2: ENHRY, SYGVKD. CDR3 residues: CATRGVAGGVSNEQFF. The CDR3 coding sequence is TGTGCCACCCGAGGGGTAGCGGGAGGGGTTTCTAATGAGCAGTTCTTC.

The rearrangement joins TRBV6-8 to TRBJ2-7, with D possibly matching TRBD2 (5 bases). Germline CDR1 is MNHGY and CDR2 is SAAAGT. CDR3 size: 15 residues. Trimming removed 0 bases from V and 4 bases from J, with 13 bases in between. The CDR3 is CASSYSGSEEYEQYF. The CDR3 DNA sequence: TGTGCCAGCAGTTACTCGGGTAGCGAGGAGTACGAGCAGTACTTC.

The chain carries TRBV6-7 and TRBJ2-3; TRBD2 is a possible D gene (6 bases). TRBV6-7 is an ORF for which the function is uncertain. Trimming shortened V by 5 bases and J by 3 bases, and 18 bases separated the two germline ends. The CDR3 totals 16 residues. The CDR3 sequence: CASSGPERVSTDTQYF. DNA for the CDR3: TGTGCCAGCAGTGGGCCCGAGCGGGTGAGTACAGATACGCAGTATTTT.

The V call is TRBV6-5, the J call TRBJ1-6; TRBD1 is a possible D gene (5 bases). This CDR3 region has 15 residues. Trimming shortened V by 6 bases and J by 0 bases, and 9 bases separated the two germline ends. CDR1 MNHEY and CDR2 SVGAGI come from the germline V gene. CDR3 sequence reads: CASRRDSSYNSPLHF. DNA for the CDR3: TGTGCCAGCAGACGCGACAGCTCCTATAATTCACCCCTCCACTTT.

This clone was picked up a small number of times. V gene TRBV11-2 combines with J gene TRBJ2-2; D unresolved. The CDR3 loop spans 15 amino acids. Germline CDR1 and CDR2: SGHAT and FQNNGV. Deletions cut 4 bases from V and 6 bases from J, with 15 bases between. The CDR3 sequence: CASSSSPLDAGELFF. CDR3 DNA sequence: TGTGCCAGCAGCTCTTCTCCTCTGGACGCCGGGGAGCTGTTTTTT.

V gene TRBV6-6 combines with J gene TRBJ1-4, with D possibly TRBD1 on 5 matching bases. The V end was cut by 1 base, the J end by 7 bases, with 16 bases between. The CDR3 runs 16 residues. CDR1 MNHNY and CDR2 SVGAGI come from the germline V gene (reference sequence). The CDR3 nucleotides read TGTGCCAGCAGTTACTGGGGACGGGATAGTGGTGAAAAACTGTTTTTT. Its protein is CASSYWGRDSGEKLFF.

Worth noting for this clone: An end of the junction differs from the germline gene, which may be a read error. Other nucleotide sequences in the sample specify the same CDR3. This chain connects TRBV6-1 to TRBJ1-5; a possible D gene is TRBD1 (5 bases). Germline V CDR1 and CDR2: MNHNS, SASEGT. The CDR3 covers 14 residues. The CDR3 sequence: CAVELRGGNQPQHF. The CDR3 DNA follows: TGTGCCGTGGAGTTGAGGGGCGGCAATCAGCCCCAGCATTTC.

This chain connects TRBV5-5 to TRBJ2-5, with 11 bases fitting TRBD2. This CDR3 has 16 amino acids. Germline CDR1 is SGHKS and CDR2 is YYEKEE (reference sequence). Trimming removed 2 bases from V and 0 bases from J; junction bases left unmatched: 3. CDR3 amino acids: CASSFGTSGYQETQYF. The DNA of the CDR3 is TGTGCCAGCAGCTTCGGGACTAGCGGCTACCAAGAGACCCAGTACTTC.

This chain joins TRBV27 and TRBJ2-7; D perhaps matches TRBD1 (6 bases). Trimming stripped 6 bases from V and 3 bases from J, with 18 bases between. Germline lookup yields CDR1 MNHEY and CDR2 SMNVEV (reference sequence). This CDR3 has 15 residues. CDR3 sequence: CASRTFRGALYEQYF. The CDR3 nucleotides read TGTGCCAGCAGGACCTTCAGGGGCGCTCTCTACGAGCAGTACTTC.

This clone occurred once. The chain combines TRBV19 with TRBJ2-7; 9 positions match TRBD1. The V gene end was trimmed by 5 bases and the J gene end by 10 bases; junction bases not matched to a gene: 9. The CDR3 sequence is 13 residues long. CDR1 and CDR2 from the germline V gene are LNHDA and SQIVND (reference sequence). Here the CDR3 reads CASSVRTGEIQYF. The CDR3 DNA reads as TGTGCCAGTAGTGTTCGGACAGGGGAGATTCAGTACTTC.

Turning to this clone: Distinct nucleotide sequences in the sample also encode this CDR3. The V gene is TRBV18, the J gene TRBJ2-5, with D uncertain. The CDR3 consists of 14 residues. The V gene lost 0 bases and the J gene lost 5 bases, with 10 bases spanning the gap. Germline lookup yields CDR1 KGHSH and CDR2 LQKENI. The CDR3 spells CASSPPGLRETQYF. The CDR3 bases are TGTGCCAGCTCACCACCGGGGTTAAGGGAGACCCAGTACTTC.

This clone was seen a few times. The chain joins TRBV9 to TRBJ1-1; unclear D gene. CDR1 SGDLS and CDR2 YYNGEE come from the germline V gene. The V end was cut by 4 bases, the J end by 5 bases, with 12 bases between. The CDR3 has 13 amino acids. The CDR3 is CASSSQVGTEAFF. CDR3 bases: TGTGCCAGCAGCTCCCAAGTTGGTACTGAAGCTTTCTTT.

The chain carries TRBV5-1 and TRBJ2-6; 8 nucleotides align to TRBD1. Unmatched junction bases numbered 11, after V lost 3 bases and J lost 0 bases. The CDR3 sequence is 19 residues long. Germline V gene lookup returns CDR1 SGHRS and CDR2 YFSETQ. CDR3 region: CASSSLPGQENSGANVLTF. The CDR3, as DNA: TGCGCCAGCAGCTCCCTTCCGGGACAGGAGAACTCTGGGGCCAACGTCCTGACTTTC.

The chain employs TRBV7-2 and TRBJ2-3; 7 positions match TRBD2. With V trimmed by 5 bases and J by 6 bases, 8 bases remained unmatched. The CDR3 has 14 amino acids. Per the germline V gene, CDR1 is SGHTA and CDR2 is FQGNSA. CDR3 DNA sequence: TGTGCCAGCAGCGCCGGGAGGTCCAGGGATACGCAGTATTTT. Translation: CASSAGRSRDTQYF.

V usage is TRBV2 and J usage is TRBJ1-1, with D hard to call. The ends were cut back, 5 bases at V and 12 bases at J, with 16 bases in the middle. Germline V lookup: CDR1 SNHLY, CDR2 FYNNEI. This CDR3 contains 12 residues. The chain's CDR3 is CASSYSVPVPFF. In DNA, the CDR3 is TGTGCCAGCAGTTACAGCGTACCGGTTCCTTTCTTT.

The CDR3 coding sequence is TGTGCCAGCAGCTCGATCAACAGGGGGCTCTCAACCTACGAGCAGTACTTC. Its translation: CASSSINRGLSTYEQYF. J is TRBJ2-7 and V is TRBV5-6; the match to TRBD1 covers 9 bases. The junction had 12 bases not matched to a gene; V was cut back by 3 bases and J by 2 bases. The CDR3 loop spans 17 amino acids. Germline loops: CDR1 SGHDT, CDR2 YYEEEE. Based on the CDR3 plus reference TRBV5-6 and TRBJ2-7, the full variable domain is DAGVTQSPTHLIKTRGQQVTLRCSPKSGHDTVSWYQQALGQGPQFIFQYYEEEERQRGNFPDRFSGHQFPNYSSELNVNALLLGDSALYLCASSSINRGLSTYEQYFGPGTRLTVT.

The CDR3 protein is CSAIDTGELFF. CDR3 bases: TGCAGTGCCATAGATACCGGGGAGCTGTTTTTT. The chain joins TRBV20-1 to TRBJ2-2; unclear D gene. The V gene lost 6 bases and the J gene lost 5 bases, with 7 bases spanning the gap. Germline V gives CDR1 DFQATT, CDR2 SNEGSKA (reference sequence). The CDR3 extends over 11 amino acids.

This clone showed up just once. The rearrangement uses TRBV5-1 and TRBJ2-3, with 8 bases lining up with TRBD2. J was trimmed by 5 bases and V by 8 bases; bases with no gene match: 13. The CDR3 is made up of 15 amino acids. Germline lookup yields CDR1 SGHRS and CDR2 YFSETQ. The CDR3 loop is CASRLAGSGVDTQYF. CDR3 in DNA: TGCGCCAGTCGTCTAGCGGGCTCCGGAGTAGATACGCAGTATTTT.

In regard to this clone: Other DNA sequences in the sample encode the same CDR3. CDR3 amino acids: CASSPPGQETQYF. CDR3 DNA: TGTGCCAGCTCACCACCTGGGCAAGAGACCCAGTACTTC. V usage is TRBV18 and J usage is TRBJ2-5, with D unclear. With 0 bases removed from V and 2 bases from J, the gap between germline ends came to 4 bases. This CDR3 contains 13 residues. Germline V gene lookup returns CDR1 KGHSH and CDR2 LQKENI. The full variable domain, with the rest looked up from reference TRBV18 and TRBJ2-5, is NAGVMQNPRHLVRRRGQEARLRCSPMKGHSHVYWYRQLPEEGLKFMVYLQKENIIDESGMPKERFSAEFPKEGPSILRIQQVVRGDSAAYFCASSPPGQETQYFGPGTRLLVL.

V usage is TRBV5-1 and J usage is TRBJ2-1; 8 bases line up with TRBD1. The CDR3 covers 16 residues. V lost 4 bases, J lost 4 bases, and 10 bases stayed unmatched. Germline values: CDR1 SGHRS, CDR2 YFSETQ. CDR3: CASSDLPGQGYNEQFF. In nucleotides, the CDR3 is TGCGCCAGCAGCGATCTCCCAGGACAGGGATACAATGAGCAGTTCTTC.

Comment on this clone: In the same sample, other DNA sequences code for this CDR3. The gene calls are TRBV5-1 and TRBJ2-7, with 9 nucleotides matching TRBD1. Germline values: CDR1 SGHRS, CDR2 YFSETQ. The ends lost 4 bases at V and 1 base at J; junction bases unmatched: 3. CDR3 size: 14 residues. CDR3 sequence (DNA): TGCGCCAGCAGCCCGGGACAGGGATCCTACGAGCAGTACTTC. It encodes CASSPGQGSYEQYF.

CDR3 DNA: TGTGCCAGCAGCACCCGGGGGATTTCACATGGCTACACCTTC. Protein sequence: CASSTRGISHGYTF. The V and J genes are TRBV5-4 and TRBJ1-2; D may be TRBD1 (5 bases). The V and J ends lost 4 bases and 6 bases respectively, with 16 bases between them. This CDR3 spans 14 amino acids. Germline V gene data show CDR1 as SGHNT and CDR2 as YYREEE (reference sequence).

V and J are TRBV7-2 and TRBJ2-1; a possible D gene is TRBD2 (6 bases). V shed 4 bases and J shed 2 bases, with 6 bases lying between them. Germline V gene sequence: CDR1 SGHTA, CDR2 FQGNSA. The CDR3 has 13 amino acids. CDR3 amino acids: CASSWGAYNEQFF. CDR3 in DNA: TGTGCCAGCAGCTGGGGGGCCTACAATGAGCAGTTCTTC. Full variable domain (missing parts from reference TRBV7-2 and TRBJ2-1): GAGVSQSPSNKVTEKGKDVELRCDPISGHTALYWYRQSLGQGLEFLIYFQGNSAPDKSGLPSDRFSAERTGGSVSTLTIQRTQQEDSAVYLCASSWGAYNEQFFGPGTRLTVL.

In its sample, this clone was seen a few times. The chain couples TRBV10-1 to TRBJ1-3; D is ambiguous. The V gene's germline CDR1 is WNHNN and CDR2 SYGVQD (reference sequence). The CDR3 has 13 amino acids. With 3 bases removed from V and 4 bases from J, the gap between germline ends came to 7 bases. Here the CDR3 DNA reads TGCGCCAGCAGTGATTCAGCGGGAAACACCATATATTTT. It yields the protein CASSDSAGNTIYF.

The chain uses TRBV5-8 and TRBJ2-5, with 7 bases matching TRBD1. V was pared by 4 bases and J by 4 bases, with 16 bases of the junction left unmatched. This CDR3 has 17 residues. In germline, CDR1 is SGHTS, CDR2 YDEGEE. This CDR3 reads CASSHQQGFKVLETQYF. CDR3 bases: TGTGCCAGCAGCCATCAACAGGGGTTTAAGGTTTTAGAGACCCAGTACTTC.

The V and J genes are TRBV11-2 and TRBJ2-1, with 7 bases fitting TRBD2. The CDR3 runs to 15 residues. Germline V gene lookup returns CDR1 SGHAT and CDR2 FQNNGV. The trim removed 1 base at V and 7 bases at J, leaving 7 bases unmatched. This CDR3 reads CASSLGGGLWNEQFF. CDR3 coding DNA: TGTGCCAGCAGCTTAGGGGGGGGACTATGGAATGAGCAGTTCTTC.

CDR3 region: CASRADSIIQPQHF. CDR3 nucleotide sequence: TGTGCCAGCAGGGCGGACAGTATAATTCAGCCCCAGCATTTT. The chain employs TRBV2 and TRBJ1-5; maybe TRBD1 (6 bases). The CDR3 runs 14 residues. V was cut by 6 bases and J by 6 bases, with 15 bases left in between. Germline CDR1 SNHLY, CDR2 FYNNEI.

J is TRBJ1-3 and V is TRBV7-9; no reliable D call. The CDR3 contains 16 residues. Per the germline V gene, CDR1 is SEHNR and CDR2 is FQNEAQ (reference sequence). Trimming left V 5 bases short and J 0 bases short, with 14 bases between. CDR3: CASSPRPVGSGNTIYF. CDR3 DNA sequence: TGTGCCAGCAGCCCAAGGCCAGTCGGCTCTGGAAACACCATATATTTT.

V usage is TRBV2 and J usage is TRBJ2-1, with TRBD2 matching 9 bases. J was trimmed by 2 bases and V by 5 bases; bases with no gene match: 4. Germline V gene sequence: CDR1 SNHLY, CDR2 FYNNEI. CDR3 length equals 15 residues. This CDR3 is CASSSLAGTYNEQFF. The CDR3 nucleotides are TGTGCCAGCAGTTCGCTAGCGGGGACCTACAATGAGCAGTTCTTC. Drawing the rest from reference TRBV2 and TRBJ2-1, the complete variable domain is EPEVTQTPSHQVTQMGQEVILRCVPISNHLYFYWYRQILGQKVEFLVSFYNNEISEKSEIFDDQFSVERPDGSNFTLKIRSTKLEDSAMYFCASSSLAGTYNEQFFGPGTRLTVL.